This is a list of T cell receptor beta chains from one sample in a study of T cell responses to AZD1222 COVID-19 vaccine. Method: immunoSEQ multiplex PCR; TCRdb's copy keeps in-frame clones and lacks some. The data show around 120,000 clones, with 70% to 90% seen just once and about 4% held by the top ten. The input for sequencing was peripheral blood, taken 28 days after the second AZD1222 dose. These receptors came from an adult who received the AZD1222 COVID-19 vaccine. Both conserved end residues are part of each CDR3. A D gene is named only where the DNA matches it firmly.

CASSSLGTGAYEQYF TRBV7-9 TRBD1 TRBJ2-7
CASSYQSSYNEQFF TRBV6-5 - TRBJ2-1
CASSLGVSPSYNEQFF TRBV11-2 - TRBJ2-1
CASRTGMEKLFF TRBV28 - TRBJ1-4
CASSSGTDYGYTF TRBV28 - TRBJ1-2
CAWTGTEGVRYTF TRBV30 TRBD1 TRBJ1-2
CASRPSGLNTEAFF TRBV3-1/TRBV3-2 - TRBJ1-1
CASSQVAGYEQYF TRBV14 - TRBJ2-7
CASSLQGNTEAFF TRBV5-4 - TRBJ1-1
CAWSVLRGNYGYTF TRBV30 TRBD1 TRBJ1-2
CASSQEIGTANYGYTF TRBV4-3 - TRBJ1-2
CASRAGTGHEKLFF TRBV19 TRBD1 TRBJ1-4
CASSLGGGSYEQYF TRBV7-2 TRBD2 TRBJ2-7
CASSQGAPPYNEQFF TRBV4-2 - TRBJ2-1
CASSPFQGDDTQYF TRBV3-1/TRBV3-2 TRBD1 TRBJ2-3
CASSIVGASNTEAFF TRBV19 - TRBJ1-1
CASSQGQYNYGYTF TRBV4-2 - TRBJ1-2
CSAGATNEKLFF TRBV29-1 - TRBJ1-4
CASSPHRDRSSSKNIQYF TRBV3-1/TRBV3-2 TRBD1 TRBJ2-4
CASSLVPGGPSGELFF TRBV11-2 TRBD2 TRBJ2-2
CASSQDVAPNYGYTF TRBV4-3 - TRBJ1-2
CASSLRQRPRGYNEQFF TRBV6-6 - TRBJ2-1
CASSQVVGRGSERAFF TRBV4-3 - TRBJ1-1
CASSHGGWEPLSYEQYF TRBV4-2 TRBD2 TRBJ2-7
CASRSDSKTYGYTF TRBV2 - TRBJ1-2
CASSLPGQGWVAEAFF TRBV5-4 TRBD1 TRBJ1-1
CASSGTGEVFF TRBV9 TRBD1 TRBJ1-1
CASSRSYNEQFF TRBV2 - TRBJ2-1
CASSYDAGASYEQYF TRBV6-2/TRBV6-3 - TRBJ2-7
CASTRVSGNYGYTF TRBV6-5 - TRBJ1-2
CASSLKAGQFF TRBV12-3/TRBV12-4 - TRBJ2-1
CASSGGEADTQYF TRBV6-4 - TRBJ2-3
CASSFRVNTEAFF TRBV11-2 - TRBJ1-1
CTSSPYGVASGSAEQFF TRBV9 TRBD2 TRBJ2-1
CASSWGGPNSPLHF TRBV28 - TRBJ1-6